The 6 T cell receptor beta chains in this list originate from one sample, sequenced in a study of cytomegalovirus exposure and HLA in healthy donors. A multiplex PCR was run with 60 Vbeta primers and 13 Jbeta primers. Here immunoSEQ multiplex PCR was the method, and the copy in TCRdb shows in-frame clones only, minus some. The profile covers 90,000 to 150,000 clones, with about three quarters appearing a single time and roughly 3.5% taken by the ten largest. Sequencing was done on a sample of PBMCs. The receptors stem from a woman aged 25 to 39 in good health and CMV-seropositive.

The DNA of the CDR3 is TGTGCCAGTACACAGAGGGCGGGTGAGACCCAGTACTTC. Residues: CASTQRAGETQYF. This sequence joins TRBV19 and TRBJ2-5; a weak D match, TRBD2 (5 bases). Looked up from germline, CDR1 is LNHDA and CDR2 is SQIVND (reference sequence). V was cut by 7 bases and J by 5 bases, with 14 bases left in between. The CDR3 runs to 13 residues.

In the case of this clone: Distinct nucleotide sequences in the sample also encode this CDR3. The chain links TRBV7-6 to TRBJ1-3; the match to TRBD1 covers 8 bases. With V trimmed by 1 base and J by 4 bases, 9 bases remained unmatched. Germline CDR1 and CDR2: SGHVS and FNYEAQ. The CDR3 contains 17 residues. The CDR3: CASSLGASGGAGNTIYF. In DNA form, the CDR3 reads TGTGCCAGCAGCTTAGGGGCGTCAGGGGGCGCGGGAAACACCATATATTTT.

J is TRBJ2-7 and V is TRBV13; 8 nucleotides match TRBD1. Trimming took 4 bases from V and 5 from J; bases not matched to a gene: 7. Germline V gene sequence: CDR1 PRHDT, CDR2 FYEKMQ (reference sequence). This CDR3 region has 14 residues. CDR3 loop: CASSYRQGRNEQYF. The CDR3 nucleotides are TGTGCCAGCAGCTACCGACAGGGGCGGAACGAGCAGTACTTC.

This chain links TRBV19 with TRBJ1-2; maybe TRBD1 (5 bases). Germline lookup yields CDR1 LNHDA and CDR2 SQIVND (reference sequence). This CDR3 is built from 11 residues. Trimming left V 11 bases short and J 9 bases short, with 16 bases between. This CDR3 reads CAYSDGARYTF. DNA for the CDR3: TGTGCCTACAGTGATGGGGCTCGCTACACCTTC.

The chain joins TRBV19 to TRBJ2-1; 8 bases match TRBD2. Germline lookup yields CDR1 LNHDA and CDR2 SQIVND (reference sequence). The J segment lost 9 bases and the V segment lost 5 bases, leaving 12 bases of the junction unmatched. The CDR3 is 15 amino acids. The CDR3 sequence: CASSRLPGLEGEQFF. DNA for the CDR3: TGTGCCAGTAGTCGACTCCCGGGACTAGAGGGTGAGCAGTTCTTC.

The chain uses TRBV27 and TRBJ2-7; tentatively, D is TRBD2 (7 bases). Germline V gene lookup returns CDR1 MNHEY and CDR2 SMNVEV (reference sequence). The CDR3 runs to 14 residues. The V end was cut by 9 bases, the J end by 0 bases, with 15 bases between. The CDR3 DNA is TGTGCCAGTCGGACGCGGGGGCACTCCTACGAGCAGTACTTC. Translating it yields CASRTRGHSYEQYF.